A single sample is the source of the 28 T cell receptor beta chains below, sequenced in a study of blood T cell repertoires in COVID-19. TCRdb keeps only in-frame clones here, not all; method: immunoSEQ multiplex PCR. Among around 250,000 clones listed, about nine tenths were seen once. Specimen: peripheral blood. These TCRs come from a man aged 25-45 years who had recovered from COVID-19.

This clone was picked up one time. The rearrangement joins TRBV19 to TRBJ1-6; no reliable D call. The CDR3 consists of 15 residues. The germline V gene encodes CDR1 LNHDA and CDR2 SQIVND (reference sequence). The ends were cut back, 3 bases at V and 5 bases at J, with 11 bases in the middle. Here the CDR3 reads CASSIRAADNSPLHF. The CDR3 DNA follows: TGTGCCAGTAGTATTCGTGCCGCGGATAATTCACCCCTCCACTTT. The full variable domain, its missing parts supplied by reference TRBV19 and TRBJ1-6, is DGGITQSPKYLFRKEGQNVTLSCEQNLNHDAMYWYRQDPGQGLRLIYYSQIVNDFQKGDIAEGYSVSREKKESFPLTVTSAQKNPTAFYLCASSIRAADNSPLHFGNGTRLTVT.

The chain has TRBV4-3 and TRBJ1-1; D remains unclear. The CDR3 spans 16 residues. Trimming removed 0 bases from V and 2 bases from J, with 13 bases in between. Germline-derived CDR1 and CDR2 are LGHNA and YSLEER. The CDR3 reads CASSQDNGGLNTEAFF. CDR3 sequence (DNA): TGCGCCAGCAGCCAAGATAATGGCGGGTTAAACACTGAAGCTTTCTTT.

The V and J genes are TRBV4-1 and TRBJ2-2; 14 bases line up with TRBD2. The germline V gene encodes CDR1 MGHRA and CDR2 YSYEKL. The CDR3 covers 20 residues. With V trimmed by 1 base and J by 0 bases, 7 bases remained unmatched. CDR3 in DNA: TGCGCCAGCAGCCAAGTCGCGGGACTAGCGGGGGCTCCGAACACCGGGGAGCTGTTTTTT. This translates into CASSQVAGLAGAPNTGELFF.

V usage is TRBV24-1 and J usage is TRBJ1-2; maybe TRBD1 (6 bases). Germline lookup yields CDR1 KGHDR and CDR2 SFDVKD. Trimming removed 0 bases at V and 4 bases at J, with 17 bases between. There are 17 residues in the CDR3. The CDR3 loop reads CATSDLQIGGPIYGYTF. In nucleotides, the CDR3 is TGTGCCACCAGTGATTTGCAAATAGGGGGTCCTATCTATGGCTACACCTTC.

J is TRBJ1-1 and V is TRBV9; D is perhaps TRBD1 (6 bases). This CDR3 has 12 residues. Germline V gene sequence: CDR1 SGDLS, CDR2 YYNGEE. Trimming pared 9 bases from V and 5 bases from J, leaving 14 bases between. This CDR3 reads CATGGGATEAFF. Here the CDR3 DNA reads TGTGCCACAGGTGGGGGGGCGACTGAAGCTTTCTTT.

Only a few counts were recorded for this clone. This chain links TRBV3-1 (or the pseudogene TRBV3-2) with TRBJ2-2; TRBD1 is a possible D gene (6 bases). CDR3 length: 20 amino acids. Germline-derived CDR1 and CDR2 are LGHDT and YNNKEL (reference sequence). Trimming pared 2 bases from V and 0 bases from J, leaving 22 bases between. The CDR3 DNA sequence: TGTGCCAGCAGCCAACCCTTTATACAGGGCCGGTTCGCGAACACCGGGGAGCTGTTTTTT. The encoded protein is CASSQPFIQGRFANTGELFF.

J is TRBJ2-7 and V is TRBV7-6, with a possible D match to TRBD1 (5 bases). The V end was cut by 5 bases, the J end by 2 bases, with 10 bases between. Germline V gives CDR1 SGHVS, CDR2 FNYEAQ. The CDR3 consists of 13 residues. The CDR3 loop reads CASSLTDTYEQYF. In DNA form, the CDR3 reads TGTGCCAGCAGCCTAACGGACACCTACGAGCAGTACTTC. The full variable domain, rest sourced from reference TRBV7-6 and TRBJ2-7, is GAGVSQSPRYKVTKRGQDVALRCDPISGHVSLYWYRQALGQGPEFLTYFNYEAQQDKSGLPNDRFSAERPEGSISTLTIQRTEQRDSAMYRCASSLTDTYEQYFGPGTRLTVT.

V is TRBV19 and J is TRBJ1-1; D is perhaps TRBD1 (6 bases). Germline-derived CDR1 and CDR2 are LNHDA and SQIVND (reference sequence). V lost 3 bases and J lost 5, with 13 bases in between. The CDR3 is 14 amino acids. The CDR3 region is CASSIPGGQTEAFF. Written as DNA, the CDR3 is TGTGCCAGTAGTATCCCCGGGGGGCAGACTGAAGCTTTCTTT.

The J gene is TRBJ2-7, the V gene TRBV21-1; the table's D call, TRBD1, has no DNA check behind it. TRBV21-1 is marked as a pseudogene. The CDR3 length is 16 residues. The CDR3 coding sequence is TGTGCCAGCAGCAAAGATCATGCAGGGGGCAGGTACGAGCAGTACTTC. It encodes CASSKDHAGGRYEQYF.

V is TRBV7-8 and J is TRBJ2-7, with 9 bases lining up with TRBD2. The CDR3 consists of 19 residues. Germline loops: CDR1 SGHVS, CDR2 FQNEAQ. V gave up 11 bases and J gave up 1 base; unmatched junction bases: 24. CDR3 sequence (DNA): TGTGCCGTGGTGGCGTTACCGGCGAGTGGACTAGCGATTTCCTACGAGCAGTACTTC. This gives the protein CAVVALPASGLAISYEQYF.

Written as DNA, the CDR3 is TGTGCCAGTCGGTACCAAGAGACCCAGTACTTC. Translating it yields CASRYQETQYF. The rearrangement joins TRBV27 to TRBJ2-5; no clear D. V was cut by 9 bases and J by 0 bases, with 5 bases left in between. The CDR3 spans 11 residues. Germline V gene sequence: CDR1 MNHEY, CDR2 SMNVEV (reference sequence).

The chain carries TRBV28 and TRBJ1-1; no clear D. Germline CDR1 MDHEN, CDR2 SYDVKM. The CDR3 is 11 amino acids. V lost 6 bases and J 8 bases, leaving 10 bases between the germline ends. CDR3 sequence reads: CASSPGREAFF. The DNA for the CDR3 is TGTGCCAGCAGCCCGGGAAGAGAAGCTTTCTTT.

This clone was picked up one time. The chain links TRBV7-6 to TRBJ1-1; tentative D call: TRBD1 (6 bases). The CDR3 spans 16 residues. Trimming shortened V by 5 bases and J by 2 bases, and 18 bases separated the two germline ends. Germline V gives CDR1 SGHVS, CDR2 FNYEAQ. For the CDR3, the DNA is TGTGCCAGCAGCCTACGGGGGGCCTGGGGAAACACTGAAGCTTTCTTT. Translation gives CASSLRGAWGNTEAFF. Filled out from reference TRBV7-6 and TRBJ1-1, the complete variable domain reads GAGVSQSPRYKVTKRGQDVALRCDPISGHVSLYWYRQALGQGPEFLTYFNYEAQQDKSGLPNDRFSAERPEGSISTLTIQRTEQRDSAMYRCASSLRGAWGNTEAFFGQGTRLTVV.

This chain connects TRBV19 to TRBJ2-3; 13 nucleotides align to TRBD2. V shed 5 bases, J shed 0 bases, and the junction held 5 bases outside the gene matches. The CDR3 is 17 residues long. From germline, CDR1 is LNHDA and CDR2 SQIVND (reference sequence). This CDR3 is CASSFGTSGVSTDTQYF. The CDR3 DNA follows: TGTGCCAGTAGTTTCGGGACTAGCGGGGTGAGCACAGATACGCAGTATTTT.

This chain uses TRBV24-1 with TRBJ2-3, with TRBD1 identical over 8 bases. The CDR3 extends over 16 amino acids. After removal of 5 bases from V and 3 bases from J, the junction contained 9 bases not matched to a gene. Germline CDR1 KGHDR, CDR2 SFDVKD. CDR3 coding DNA: TGTGCCACCAGTGCATGGTCTCAGGGGGCTACAGATACGCAGTATTTT. Amino acid sequence: CATSAWSQGATDTQYF.

This rearrangement joins TRBV9 to TRBJ2-7, with 11 bases matching TRBD1. V shed 4 bases, J shed 3 bases, and the junction held 12 bases outside the gene matches. Germline V gene lookup returns CDR1 SGDLS and CDR2 YYNGEE. The CDR3 has 17 residues. In DNA, the CDR3 is TGTGCCAGCAGCTCCCCTAAGACAGGGACAGGGGGCTACGAGCAGTACTTC. The encoded protein is CASSSPKTGTGGYEQYF.

This clone was seen only once. V usage is TRBV30 and J usage is TRBJ1-5, with a weak D call TRBD1 (6 bases). The germline V gene encodes CDR1 GTSNPN and CDR2 SVGIG (reference sequence). The V and J ends lost 3 bases and 4 bases respectively, with 19 bases between them. The CDR3 is made up of 16 amino acids. CDR3 in DNA: TGTGCCTGGAGGGGGCAGGGGAACTACAATAATCAGCCCCAGCATTTT. This translates into CAWRGQGNYNNQPQHF.

The chain combines TRBV7-2 with TRBJ2-3; TRBD2 aligns across 15 bases. This CDR3 is 17 amino acids long. The V and J ends lost 3 bases and 6 bases, in that order; junction bases with no gene match: 7. Germline-derived CDR1 and CDR2 are SGHTA and FQGNSA. The CDR3 nucleotides read TGTGCCAGCAGCTTTGGACTAGCGGGGGGGCCGTCGGATACGCAGTATTTT. Translating gives CASSFGLAGGPSDTQYF.

The chain carries TRBV27 and TRBJ1-2, with TRBD1 identical over 7 bases. The CDR3 is made up of 13 amino acids. V lost 2 bases to trimming and J lost 3 bases; unmatched junction nucleotides: 0. Germline lookup yields CDR1 MNHEY and CDR2 SMNVEV (reference sequence). The CDR3 DNA sequence: TGTGCCAGCAGTTTAGACAGGGACTATGGCTACACCTTC. This encodes CASSLDRDYGYTF.

This rearrangement joins TRBV29-1 to TRBJ1-4, with a weak D call TRBD1 (6 bases). The ends were cut back, 4 bases at V and 7 bases at J, with 13 bases in the middle. Looked up from germline, CDR1 is SQVTM and CDR2 is ANQGSEA. CDR3 length equals 13 residues. CDR3 sequence (DNA): TGCAGCGTTGCTCAGGCCAGGGGTGAAAAACTGTTTTTT. This codes for CSVAQARGEKLFF. The variable domain in full, completed from reference TRBV29-1 and TRBJ1-4, reads SAVISQKPSRDICQRGTSLTIQCQVDSQVTMMFWYRQQPGQSLTLIATANQGSEATYESGFVIDKFPISRPNLTFSTLTVSNMSPEDSSIYLCSVAQARGEKLFFGSGTQLSVL.

Details on this clone: Other DNA sequences within the sample encode an identical CDR3. The V call is TRBV20-1, the J call TRBJ1-1; D remains ambiguous. V was trimmed by 3 bases and J by 3 bases, leaving 5 bases between them. Germline CDR1 reads DFQATT; CDR2 reads SNEGSKA (reference sequence). This CDR3 has 11 amino acids. For the CDR3, the DNA is TGCAGTGCTAGTGGAGACACTGAAGCTTTCTTT. Amino acid sequence: CSASGDTEAFF.

The count of this clone is one. This chain connects TRBV6-5 to TRBJ1-6, with 7 bases matching TRBD1. V dropped 8 bases and J dropped 7; count of bases not matched to a gene: 5. The CDR3 spans 13 residues. Germline V lookup: CDR1 MNHEY, CDR2 SVGAGI. The CDR3 spells CASLGQPNSPLHF. Here the CDR3 DNA reads TGTGCCAGCCTGGGACAGCCCAATTCACCCCTCCACTTT.

The V gene is TRBV11-2, the J gene TRBJ1-3, with TRBD1 as a possible D gene (5 bases). The CDR3 extends over 15 amino acids. V gave up 3 bases and J gave up 3 bases, with 12 bases separating them. CDR1 and CDR2 (germline): SGHAT, FQNNGV. CDR3 nucleotide sequence: TGTGCCAGCAGCTTCGCAGGGTTGGGTGGAAACACCATATATTTT. Protein: CASSFAGLGGNTIYF. The whole variable domain, filled in from reference TRBV11-2 and TRBJ1-3, reads EAGVAQSPRYKIIEKRQSVAFWCNPISGHATLYWYQQILGQGPKLLIQFQNNGVVDDSQLPKDRFSAERLKGVDSTLKIQPAKLEDSAVYLCASSFAGLGGNTIYFGEGSWLTVV.

CDR3 protein: CASSPQGAALYEQYF. For the CDR3, the DNA is TGTGCCAGCAGCCCCCAGGGGGCAGCGCTCTACGAGCAGTACTTC. The chain joins TRBV9 to TRBJ2-7; 8 bases map to TRBD1. The V gene's germline CDR1 is SGDLS and CDR2 YYNGEE. V was pared by 4 bases and J by 3 bases, with 9 bases of the junction left unmatched. This CDR3 is built from 15 residues.

This clone was observed a single time. In nucleotides, the CDR3 is TGTGCCTGGAGTCAGGGCGGGGAGCTGTTTTTT. Protein: CAWSQGGELFF. The rearrangement links TRBV30 to TRBJ2-2; D perhaps matches TRBD1 (5 bases). Germline lookup yields CDR1 GTSNPN and CDR2 SVGIG (reference sequence). Trimming cost V 2 bases and J 7 bases, with 5 bases left between them. This CDR3 has 11 residues.

The V and J genes are TRBV3-1 (or the pseudogene TRBV3-2) and TRBJ2-3; a possible D gene is TRBD2 (6 bases). The length of the CDR3 is 15 residues. V lost 2 bases and J 2 bases, leaving 11 bases between the germline ends. The germline gives CDR1 LGHDT, CDR2 YNNKEL (reference sequence). The CDR3 nucleotides read TGTGCCAGCAGCCAAAATAGCGGAGTCACAGATACGCAGTATTTT. Protein product: CASSQNSGVTDTQYF.

The V gene is TRBV11-2, the J gene TRBJ2-1; D uncertain. From germline, CDR1 is SGHAT and CDR2 FQNNGV. V shed 1 base and J shed 6 bases, with 4 bases lying between them. The CDR3 runs to 12 residues. This CDR3 reads CASSLAGNEQFF. The CDR3 region has the DNA TGTGCCAGCAGCTTAGCCGGCAATGAGCAGTTCTTC.

V and J are TRBV13 and TRBJ1-1, with 9 nucleotides matching TRBD1. Germline CDR1 PRHDT, CDR2 FYEKMQ (reference sequence). J lost 1 base, V lost 5 bases, and 11 bases had no gene match. This CDR3 region has 17 residues. DNA for the CDR3: TGTGCCAGCAGCGGGCGAGGGACAGGGTTGGCGAACACTGAAGCTTTCTTT. Translated: CASSGRGTGLANTEAFF.